A single sample gave rise to the 18 T cell receptor beta chains below, sequenced in a study of blood T cell repertoires in COVID-19. Sequenced by immunoSEQ multiplex PCR; TCRdb stores in-frame clones only, minus some. The sample lists 250,000 to 300,000 clones, roughly 80% occurring once. Sample: PBMCs or T cells enriched from blood (not recorded which). The receptors here all came from a man aged 35 to 55 who had been exposed to COVID-19.

V gene TRBV15 combines with J gene TRBJ2-7, with D unclear. V shed 0 bases and J shed 0 bases, with 12 bases lying between them. The V gene's germline CDR1 is LNHNV and CDR2 YYDKDF (reference sequence). The length of the CDR3 is 16 residues. The CDR3, as DNA: TGTGCCACCAGCAGAGACGGCTACCGGAGCTCCTACGAGCAGTACTTC. Translation: CATSRDGYRSSYEQYF.

The chain combines TRBV6-5 with TRBJ1-1; D is possibly TRBD1 (5 bases). The length of the CDR3 is 15 residues. The germline CDR1 and CDR2 sequences are MNHEY and SVGAGI. V lost 0 bases and J lost 4, with 12 bases in between. For the CDR3, the DNA is TGTGCCAGCAGTTACTCATCCAGGGTATCCACTGAAGCTTTCTTT. Its translation: CASSYSSRVSTEAFF.

The chain is built from TRBV10-3 and TRBJ1-1, with 10 nucleotides matching TRBD1. Unmatched junction bases numbered 10, after V lost 10 bases and J lost 5 bases. This CDR3 is built from 14 residues. Per germline, CDR1 ENHRY and CDR2 SYGVKD. The CDR3 sequence: CATLPRDRGTEAFF. The CDR3 bases are TGTGCCACCCTTCCCCGGGACAGGGGTACTGAAGCTTTCTTT.

The chain couples TRBV9 to TRBJ2-6, with D unclear. The ends were cut back, 3 bases at V and 2 bases at J, with 9 bases in the middle. This CDR3 has 15 amino acids. Germline V gene lookup returns CDR1 SGDLS and CDR2 YYNGEE. CDR3 DNA sequence: TGTGCCAGCAGCGCACGGTTTGCTGGGGCCAACGTCCTGACTTTC. Encoded protein: CASSARFAGANVLTF.

The chain employs TRBV5-3 and TRBJ2-5, with TRBD2 as a possible D gene (6 bases). TRBV5-3 is an open reading frame whose function is uncertain. This CDR3 spans 18 amino acids. V was trimmed by 1 base and J by 1 base, leaving 20 bases between them. The CDR3 is CARSLFGWSGEGQETQYF. In DNA, the CDR3 is TGTGCCAGAAGCTTGTTCGGTTGGTCGGGAGAGGGCCAAGAGACCCAGTACTTC.

The rearrangement joins TRBV5-1 to TRBJ2-3, with 8 bases fitting TRBD1. The CDR3 is 15 amino acids. The germline V gene has CDR1 SGHRS and CDR2 YFSETQ. The V and J ends lost 4 bases and 0 bases, in that order; junction bases with no gene match: 4. The CDR3 DNA sequence: TGCGCCAGCAGCCCCGGACAGGGAAGCACAGATACGCAGTATTTT. This gives the protein CASSPGQGSTDTQYF.

This chain joins TRBV5-1 and TRBJ1-3; D uncertain. Trimming cost V 3 bases and J 0 bases, with 7 bases left between them. The CDR3 loop spans 14 amino acids. Looked up from germline, CDR1 is SGHRS and CDR2 is YFSETQ. The DNA of the CDR3 is TGCGCCAGCAGCTCGGGAGGCTCTGGAAACACCATATATTTT. It encodes CASSSGGSGNTIYF.

The rearrangement joins TRBV3-1 (or the pseudogene TRBV3-2) to TRBJ1-2; tentatively, D is TRBD1 (5 bases). There are 18 residues in the CDR3. The V and J ends lost 4 bases and 0 bases respectively, with 21 bases between them. In germline, CDR1 is LGHDT, CDR2 YNNKEL (reference sequence). CDR3 amino acids: CASSPINLNGGTNYGYTF. CDR3 coding DNA: TGTGCCAGCAGCCCCATTAACTTGAACGGGGGGACTAACTATGGCTACACCTTC.

This clone was recorded a few times. The chain joins TRBV5-5 to TRBJ2-5, with D possibly being TRBD2 (7 bases). The CDR3 length is 15 residues. V was pared by 4 bases and J by 5 bases, with 18 bases between. CDR1 is SGHKS, CDR2 YYEKEE, per germline (reference sequence). Written as DNA, the CDR3 is TGTGCCAGCAGCCCACCGCAGGGGCGGGAGGAGACCCAGTACTTC. Encoded protein: CASSPPQGREETQYF.

This clone appeared a few times. V gene TRBV27 combines with J gene TRBJ2-2; 7 nucleotides align to TRBD2. Trimming cost V 4 bases and J 6 bases; bases outside gene matches: 5. Germline V gene lookup returns CDR1 MNHEY and CDR2 SMNVEV (reference sequence). This CDR3 has 14 residues. The CDR3: CASSWGGDAGELFF. CDR3 coding DNA: TGTGCCAGCAGTTGGGGGGGAGACGCCGGGGAGCTGTTTTTT.

This clone has just one count. Germline and junction disagree at one end, which may indicate a read error. The chain uses TRBV30 and TRBJ2-1; the match to TRBD1 covers 9 bases. The CDR3 spans 13 residues. The germline V gene encodes CDR1 GTSNPN and CDR2 SVGIG (reference sequence). In DNA form, the CDR3 reads TGTGCCGGGAGCGGGGACAGGGACAATGAGCAGTTCTTC. Translation: CAGSGDRDNEQFF.

This clone was seen many times. The genes are TRBV11-2 and TRBJ2-7; the match to TRBD2 covers 7 bases. The J segment lost 4 bases and the V segment lost 7 bases, leaving 10 bases of the junction unmatched. Germline V lookup: CDR1 SGHAT, CDR2 FQNNGV. The CDR3 loop spans 14 amino acids. CDR3 residues: CASTRTSGEYEQYF. The CDR3 nucleotides are TGTGCCAGCACCAGAACAAGCGGGGAGTACGAGCAGTACTTC.

The CDR3: CAWNRQGAGTEAFF. CDR3 bases: TGTGCCTGGAATCGACAGGGGGCAGGGACTGAAGCTTTCTTT. This chain uses TRBV30 with TRBJ1-1; 10 bases map to TRBD1. After removal of 4 bases from V and 5 bases from J, the junction contained 7 bases not matched to a gene. The CDR3 contains 14 residues. The germline V gene encodes CDR1 GTSNPN and CDR2 SVGIG (reference sequence). The full variable domain, completed using reference TRBV30 and TRBJ1-1, is SQTIHQWPATLVQPVGSPLSLECTVEGTSNPNLYWYRQAAGRGLQLLFYSVGIGQISSEVPQNLSASRPQDRQFILSSKKLLLSDSGFYLCAWNRQGAGTEAFFGQGTRLTVV.

V and J are TRBV6-5 and TRBJ2-1; 10 bases are a match to TRBD2. CDR1 MNHEY and CDR2 SVGAGI come from the germline V gene. Trimming took 7 bases from V and 9 from J; bases not matched to a gene: 12. The CDR3 is 15 amino acids. Here the CDR3 reads CASKESGRAFSEQFF. The DNA of the CDR3 is TGTGCCAGCAAGGAGAGCGGGAGGGCCTTTAGTGAGCAGTTCTTC.

This rearrangement joins TRBV7-2 to TRBJ1-1; D possibly corresponds to TRBD1 (6 bases). The CDR3 length is 14 residues. Germline V gives CDR1 SGHTA, CDR2 FQGNSA. The V end was cut by 5 bases, the J end by 11 bases, with 21 bases between. The CDR3 loop is CASSLTGRGIRAFF. The CDR3 nucleotides are TGTGCCAGCAGCCTGACGGGCAGGGGCATTCGGGCTTTCTTT.

The chain recombines TRBV5-1 with TRBJ2-1, with D perhaps TRBD1 (6 bases). The CDR3 runs to 14 residues. CDR1 SGHRS and CDR2 YFSETQ come from the germline V gene. Trimming stripped 3 bases from V and 1 base from J, with 8 bases between. The CDR3 protein is CASSSGTSYNEQFF. DNA of the CDR3: TGCGCCAGCAGCTCCGGGACATCCTACAATGAGCAGTTCTTC.

The genes are TRBV7-8 and TRBJ2-7; TRBD2 matches 7 bases. V gave up 5 bases and J gave up 0 bases; unmatched junction bases: 13. The germline V gene encodes CDR1 SGHVS and CDR2 FQNEAQ. CDR3 length: 17 residues. CDR3 DNA: TGTGCCAGCAGCCTCCGGGGCGGGAGTTCAAGCTCCTACGAGCAGTACTTC. It translates to CASSLRGGSSSSYEQYF. Filled out from reference TRBV7-8 and TRBJ2-7, the complete variable domain reads GAGVSQSPRYKVAKRGQDVALRCDPISGHVSLFWYQQALGQGPEFLTYFQNEAQLDKSGLPSDRFFAERPEGSVSTLKIQRTQQEDSAVYLCASSLRGGSSSSYEQYFGPGTRLTVT.

The V call is TRBV5-8, the J call TRBJ2-5, with 10 bases matching TRBD2. V lost 4 bases and J lost 7; bases outside the gene matches: 10. Looked up from germline, CDR1 is SGHTS and CDR2 is YDEGEE. This CDR3 contains 15 residues. CDR3 nucleotides: TGTGCCAGCAGCGGGCTACTAGCGGGGTCCGGGACCCAGTACTTC. This sequence encodes CASSGLLAGSGTQYF.